These 31 T cell receptor beta chains came from one sample sequenced in a study of T cells in Graves' hyperthyroidism and ophthalmopathy. The TCR beta CDR3 regions underwent amplification using RNA transcripts as the source. HTBI primers drove first-round RT-PCR of the TCR CDR3. TCRdb analysed the multiplex PCR reads with MiXCR anew, one entry per CDR3 protein. Of more than 300,000 distinct CDR3 sequences in the sample, 15% to 20% were seen once. Sequencing input: blood. The receptor source for this set is a man aged 18 to 29 with Graves' ophthalmopathy.

This clonotype appeared many times. The chain employs TRBV2 and TRBJ1-1; D not resolved. V was pared by 1 base and J by 13 bases, with 13 bases between. CDR3 length equals 12 residues. Germline CDR1 and CDR2: SNHLY and FYNNEI. The CDR3 reads CASSEVGESGFF. The DNA for the CDR3 is TGTGCCAGCAGTGAAGTAGGAGAGAGCGGTTTCTTT.

Ten or more counts support this clonotype. J is TRBJ2-5 and V is TRBV12-3 or TRBV12-4; possibly TRBD1 for D (6 bases). The CDR3 length is 18 residues. Between the trimmed V and J ends, which lost 2 bases and 4 bases, there was a span of 23 bases. CDR3 sequence: CASSLQVWGRGSRETQYF. The CDR3 coding sequence is TGTGCCAGCAGTTTACAGGTCTGGGGCAGGGGTTCAAGAGAGACCCAGTACTTC.

This clonotype was picked up many times. This rearrangement joins TRBV28 to TRBJ1-5, with D perhaps matching TRBD1 (5 bases). V gave up 6 bases and J gave up 0 bases, with 12 bases separating them. Germline V CDR1 and CDR2: MDHEN, SYDVKM. The CDR3 runs 15 residues. This CDR3 is CASSSGGASNQPQHF. The DNA of the CDR3 is TGTGCCAGCAGCTCCGGGGGAGCTAGCAATCAGCCCCAGCATTTT.

This clonotype was recorded at least ten times. This chain connects TRBV24-1 to TRBJ2-2; D possibly corresponds to TRBD1 (7 bases). The CDR3 loop spans 15 amino acids. Trimming shortened V by 8 bases and J by 5 bases, and 17 bases separated the two germline ends. CDR1 is KGHDR, CDR2 SFDVKD, per germline. Here the CDR3 reads CATNAGQLVTGELFF. The CDR3 DNA is TGTGCCACCAATGCGGGACAGCTCGTAACCGGGGAGCTGTTTTTT.

In this sample, this clonotype turned up many times. The chain joins TRBV20-1 to TRBJ1-2; D possibly corresponds to TRBD1 (5 bases). Germline assignment: CDR1 DFQATT and CDR2 SNEGSKA (reference sequence). The V and J ends lost 3 bases and 8 bases respectively, with 19 bases between them. There are 14 residues in the CDR3. CDR3 protein: CSASSGVTELGYTF. The CDR3 region has the DNA TGCAGTGCTAGTAGTGGGGTGACAGAGTTGGGCTACACCTTC.

Only a few counts were recorded for this clonotype. The V and J genes are TRBV11-2 and TRBJ1-5; perhaps TRBD1 as D (6 bases). This CDR3 region has 15 residues. Between the trimmed V and J ends, which lost 5 bases and 0 bases, there was a span of 11 bases. CDR1 is SGHAT, CDR2 FQNNGV, per germline. CDR3 nucleotide sequence: TGTGCCAGCAGCGAAGACAGGTATAGCAATCAGCCCCAGCATTTT. This codes for CASSEDRYSNQPQHF.

V is TRBV5-1 and J is TRBJ2-2, with a tentative D call TRBD1 (6 bases). Trimming took 7 bases from V and 3 from J, leaving 13 bases between them. Germline V gene lookup returns CDR1 SGHRS and CDR2 YFSETQ. The CDR3 loop spans 14 amino acids. For the CDR3, the DNA is TGCGCCAGCGGACTTAACAGGGACACCGGGGAGCTGTTTTTT. It codes for CASGLNRDTGELFF.

V and J are TRBV4-1 and TRBJ1-1; D is unclear. Germline V gene lookup returns CDR1 MGHRA and CDR2 YSYEKL. The CDR3 totals 13 residues. The V gene lost 4 bases and the J gene lost 7 bases, with 13 bases spanning the gap. As DNA, the CDR3 is TGCGCCAGCAGCCGACGGAAGGCCAGTGAAGCTTTCTTT. This gives the protein CASSRRKASEAFF.

This clonotype was seen many times. This rearrangement joins TRBV5-1 to TRBJ1-1; possible D gene TRBD1, 6 bases. Trimming took off 7 bases at V and 0 bases at J, with 10 bases between the two ends. Germline CDR1 reads SGHRS; CDR2 reads YFSETQ. The CDR3 contains 13 residues. CDR3 sequence (DNA): TGCGCCAGCGGAAGGGACATGAACACTGAAGCTTTCTTT. It codes for CASGRDMNTEAFF.

This clonotype was observed a few times. The V gene is TRBV28, the J gene TRBJ2-1; D not resolved. V was clipped by 5 bases and J by 6 bases, with 11 bases between them. CDR3 length equals 13 residues. CDR1 is MDHEN and CDR2 is SYDVKM in the germline V gene. CDR3 in amino acids: CASSPFYGNEQFF. The CDR3 DNA reads as TGTGCCAGCAGTCCCTTTTACGGCAATGAGCAGTTCTTC.

This clonotype was recorded many times. The chain carries TRBV7-9 and TRBJ1-2; 8 nucleotides line up with TRBD1. Germline loops: CDR1 SEHNR, CDR2 FQNEAQ (reference sequence). CDR3 length equals 17 residues. V lost 5 bases and J lost 1; bases outside the gene matches: 12. The CDR3 spells CASSGEFRDRINYGYTF. The CDR3 DNA sequence: TGTGCCAGCAGCGGTGAATTCCGGGACAGGATTAACTATGGCTACACCTTC.

This clonotype was detected ten times or more. Written as DNA, the CDR3 is TGCAGTGCTCGGGCTGAGACCCAGTACTTC. This sequence encodes CSARAETQYF. This chain connects TRBV20-1 to TRBJ2-5, with D uncertain. The germline V gene encodes CDR1 DFQATT and CDR2 SNEGSKA (reference sequence). V lost 5 bases and J lost 5, with 6 bases in between. This CDR3 is built from 10 residues.

This clonotype was detected ten times or more. This chain uses TRBV3-1 with TRBJ2-7, with a weak D call TRBD2 (6 bases). Germline CDR1 reads LGHDT; CDR2 reads YNNKEL (reference sequence). This CDR3 is built from 14 residues. V was cut by 4 bases and J by 6 bases, with 16 bases left in between. DNA of the CDR3: TGTGCCAGCAGCCCCTACGGGGGTAGAGGCGAGCAGTACTTC. The encoded protein is CASSPYGGRGEQYF.

This chain uses TRBV6-1 with TRBJ2-5, with 13 positions matching TRBD2. Germline CDR1 MNHNS, CDR2 SASEGT. CDR3 size: 16 residues. The trim removed 2 bases at V and 5 bases at J, leaving 5 bases unmatched. CDR3 sequence: CASSERLAGGGETQYF. The CDR3 nucleotides read TGTGCCAGCAGTGAACGACTAGCGGGGGGTGGGGAGACCCAGTACTTC.

This clonotype was observed a handful of times. The CDR3 loop is CASSFHYEQYF. CDR3 in DNA: TGTGCCAGCAGTTTTCACTACGAGCAGTACTTC. This rearrangement joins TRBV3-1 to TRBJ2-7; D not certain. The CDR3 is 11 amino acids. Trimming shortened V by 6 bases and J by 3 bases, and 6 bases separated the two germline ends. Germline V gene data show CDR1 as LGHDT and CDR2 as YNNKEL (reference sequence).

This clonotype was found a few times. The genes are TRBV6-1 and TRBJ2-5, with 10 bases identical to TRBD2. The CDR3 runs 17 residues. CDR1 and CDR2 (germline): MNHNS, SASEGT. J was trimmed by 5 bases and V by 2 bases; bases with no gene match: 11. The CDR3 sequence: CASSERFSGGSVETQYF. Written as DNA, the CDR3 is TGTGCCAGCAGTGAACGTTTTAGCGGGGGGTCGGTGGAGACCCAGTACTTC.

This chain joins TRBV9 and TRBJ2-7; the D gene is possibly TRBD2 (5 bases). Germline V gene sequence: CDR1 SGDLS, CDR2 YYNGEE. V lost 3 bases and J lost 3, with 19 bases in between. This CDR3 is 16 amino acids long. The DNA of the CDR3 is TGTGCCAGCAGCGGCGTCTCGGGGAGCGGATACTACGAGCAGTACTTC. The encoded protein is CASSGVSGSGYYEQYF.

The rearrangement links TRBV7-3 to TRBJ1-1; D perhaps matches TRBD1 (5 bases). The germline V gene encodes CDR1 SGHTA and CDR2 FQGTGA. The CDR3 length is 14 residues. Trimming left V 5 bases short and J 3 bases short, with 13 bases between. This chain's CDR3 is CASSVLGGDTEAFF. CDR3 sequence (DNA): TGTGCCAGCAGCGTCCTTGGGGGGGACACTGAAGCTTTCTTT. Supplemented by reference TRBV7-3 and TRBJ1-1, the full variable domain reads GAGVSQTPSNKVTEKGKYVELRCDPISGHTALYWYRQSLGQGPEFLIYFQGTGAADDSGLPNDRFFAVRPEGSVSTLKIQRTERGDSAVYLCASSVLGGDTEAFFGQGTRLTVV.

This clonotype showed up many times. V gene TRBV11-3 combines with J gene TRBJ2-7; D gene unclear. Germline assignment: CDR1 SGHNT and CDR2 YENEEA. The CDR3 consists of 13 residues. V was cut by 4 bases and J by 3 bases, with 10 bases left in between. CDR3 sequence (DNA): TGTGCCAGCAGCTCTGGACCCAACTACGAGCAGTACTTC. Its translation: CASSSGPNYEQYF.

This clonotype has at least ten counts. The CDR3 loop is CASSYSAELGQPQHF. The CDR3 nucleotides are TGTGCCAGCAGTTACTCGGCGGAGTTGGGTCAGCCCCAGCATTTT. The chain uses TRBV6-6 and TRBJ1-5; D is unresolved. The CDR3 runs 15 residues. CDR1 MNHNY and CDR2 SVGAGI come from the germline V gene (reference sequence). Between the trimmed V and J ends, which lost 0 bases and 6 bases, there was a span of 12 bases.

This clonotype was recorded many times. The V gene is TRBV12-3 or TRBV12-4, the J gene TRBJ1-1; 8 bases fit TRBD1. This CDR3 has 15 residues. Germline trimming cut 5 bases from V and 3 bases from J; bases unmatched to any gene: 8. The chain's CDR3 is CASSLGGQGYTEAFF. DNA for the CDR3: TGTGCCAGCAGTCTAGGTGGACAGGGATACACTGAAGCTTTCTTT.

This clonotype was counted ten times or more. CDR3 coding DNA: TGCGCCAGCGGCGAAGGGGGAGTCGACTATGGCTACACCTTC. Translated, it gives CASGEGGVDYGYTF. This chain joins TRBV5-1 and TRBJ1-2; D possibly corresponds to TRBD1 (6 bases). The ends were cut back, 7 bases at V and 3 bases at J, with 16 bases in the middle. This CDR3 is built from 14 residues. In germline, CDR1 is SGHRS, CDR2 YFSETQ. The variable domain in full, completed from reference TRBV5-1 and TRBJ1-2, reads KAGVTQTPRYLIKTRGQQVTLSCSPISGHRSVSWYQQTPGQGLQFLFEYFSETQRNKGNFPGRFSGRQFSNSRSEMNVSTLELGDSALYLCASGEGGVDYGYTFGSGTRLTVV.

This clonotype was counted at least ten times. The rearrangement uses TRBV20-1 and TRBJ1-2; D not certain. The CDR3 length is 9 residues. Germline-derived CDR1 and CDR2 are DFQATT and SNEGSKA (reference sequence). Trimming left V 3 bases short and J 7 bases short, with 3 bases between. Here the CDR3 DNA reads TGCAGTGCTAGGGTTGGCTACACCTTC. This gives the protein CSARVGYTF.

This clonotype showed up many times. V and J are TRBV19 and TRBJ1-5; D not certain. The CDR3 length is 14 residues. In germline, CDR1 is LNHDA, CDR2 SQIVND (reference sequence). The V and J ends lost 7 bases and 1 base respectively, with 11 bases between them. The CDR3 is CASKWALSNQPQHF. Here the CDR3 DNA reads TGTGCCAGTAAGTGGGCACTAAGCAATCAGCCCCAGCATTTT.

This clonotype was picked up a small number of times. The chain couples TRBV4-1 to TRBJ1-3; D not certain. CDR1 MGHRA and CDR2 YSYEKL come from the germline V gene. This CDR3 comprises 16 residues. Trimming removed 0 bases from V and 2 bases from J, with 11 bases in between. CDR3 sequence: CASSQEAGIPGNTIYF. The CDR3 region has the DNA TGCGCCAGCAGCCAAGAGGCGGGGATCCCTGGAAACACCATATATTTT.

This clonotype was counted ten times or more. The V and J genes are TRBV7-9 and TRBJ2-1, with D possibly being TRBD2 (6 bases). The CDR3 sequence is 13 residues long. The V gene's germline CDR1 is SEHNR and CDR2 FQNEAQ (reference sequence). Trimming cost V 5 bases and J 9 bases, with 14 bases left between them. CDR3 bases: TGTGCCAGCAGCCCGGGACTTTCGCCTGAGCAGTTCTTC. It is translated as CASSPGLSPEQFF.

The chain recombines TRBV9 with TRBJ2-2; TRBD1 might be the D (6 bases). The CDR3 covers 15 residues. Trimming shortened V by 0 bases and J by 6 bases, and 12 bases separated the two germline ends. The germline gives CDR1 SGDLS, CDR2 YYNGEE. The CDR3 coding sequence is TGTGCCAGCAGCGTAGGGCAGGGGCACTCCGGGGAGCTGTTTTTT. Residues: CASSVGQGHSGELFF.

This clonotype was detected many times. The rearrangement uses TRBV7-8 and TRBJ2-3; TRBD2 matches 10 bases. Germline-derived CDR1 and CDR2 are SGHVS and FQNEAQ. The V and J ends lost 1 base and 2 bases, in that order; junction bases with no gene match: 6. The CDR3 runs to 17 residues. CDR3 loop: CASSLVSGGAPTDTQYF. The CDR3 nucleotides are TGTGCCAGCAGCTTAGTGAGCGGGGGGGCCCCCACAGATACGCAGTATTTT.

The V gene is TRBV3-1, the J gene TRBJ1-2; possibly TRBD1 for D (5 bases). Germline V lookup: CDR1 LGHDT, CDR2 YNNKEL (reference sequence). The CDR3 length is 13 residues. The V and J ends lost 3 bases and 6 bases respectively, with 11 bases between them. Here the CDR3 reads CASSHLRAHGYTF. The CDR3 nucleotides read TGTGCCAGCAGCCACCTCAGGGCTCATGGCTACACCTTC.

This clonotype showed up many times. The J gene is TRBJ2-3, the V gene TRBV20-1; 7 bases map to TRBD2. This CDR3 has 13 residues. The ends lost 6 bases at V and 4 bases at J; junction bases unmatched: 7. Per germline, CDR1 DFQATT and CDR2 SNEGSKA (reference sequence). CDR3 DNA sequence: TGCAGTGCCGTGACTAGCTTGGCAGATACGCAGTATTTT. It yields the protein CSAVTSLADTQYF.

This clonotype was seen more than once but under ten times. The chain joins TRBV4-3 to TRBJ1-2; D unresolved. The germline V gene has CDR1 LGHNA and CDR2 YSLEER. The CDR3 consists of 16 residues. V gave up 1 base and J gave up 4 bases, with 16 bases separating them. CDR3 in DNA: TGCGCCAGCAGCCAAGTTATTACCAAAGAGGGCTATGGCTACACCTTC. It yields the protein CASSQVITKEGYGYTF.